The 18 T cell receptor beta chains below were found in one sample sequenced in a study of human T cells and chemical hapten exposure. MiXCR was run by TCRdb on the RACE reads, yielding one entry per CDR3 protein. This sample yields fewer than 100,000 distinct CDR3 sequences, of which 10% to 15% are seen a single time; about 4% belongs to the top ten. Specified time point: patch test 1, 2 weeks after DPC sensitization. Treatment indicated: therapeutic diphenylcyclopropenone sensitization with weekly scalp DPC. This specimen was whole blood, taken in connection with sensitization to the hapten diphenylcyclopropenone (DPC). These receptors were collected from a woman aged 55-75 years with alopecia areata. Some clones in this sample may be carry-over from other donors' samples.

The rearrangement links TRBV18 to TRBJ2-3; D uncertain. Germline CDR1 is KGHSH and CDR2 is LQKENI. The ends were cut back, 3 bases at V and 0 bases at J, with 7 bases in the middle. The CDR3 is 14 residues long. Here the CDR3 reads CASSPLGSTDTQYF. Written as DNA, the CDR3 is TGTGCCAGCTCACCCCTTGGGAGCACAGATACGCAGTATTTT.

This clonotype was counted at least ten times. The chain uses TRBV2 and TRBJ2-5, with D possibly TRBD2 on 5 matching bases. The CDR3 is made up of 14 amino acids. The V gene lost 2 bases and the J gene lost 1 base, with 8 bases spanning the gap. The germline gives CDR1 SNHLY, CDR2 FYNNEI. The CDR3 DNA reads as TGTGCCAGCAGTGAAAGGCTAGCCCAAGAGACCCAGTACTTC. Translation gives CASSERLAQETQYF.

The V gene is TRBV24-1, the J gene TRBJ2-3; D gene uncertain. Germline V CDR1 and CDR2: KGHDR, SFDVKD. V gave up 5 bases and J gave up 6 bases, with 8 bases separating them. The CDR3 loop spans 12 amino acids. CDR3 amino acids: CATSGSRDTQYF. Written as DNA, the CDR3 is TGTGCCACCAGTGGCTCCAGGGATACGCAGTATTTT.

This clonotype was counted between two and nine times. The genes are TRBV12-3 or TRBV12-4 and TRBJ2-1; 9 nucleotides match TRBD2. Trimming cost V 1 base and J 12 bases; bases outside gene matches: 7. The CDR3 spans 14 residues. CDR3 loop: CASSLEGGGARQFF. Here the CDR3 DNA reads TGTGCCAGCAGTTTAGAGGGCGGGGGGGCCCGGCAGTTCTTC.

This clonotype has a count of ten or more. The rearrangement joins TRBV11-2 to TRBJ2-1, with no clear D. The CDR3 totals 15 residues. V was cut by 1 base and J by 0 bases, with 7 bases left in between. Germline assignment: CDR1 SGHAT and CDR2 FQNNGV. The chain's CDR3 is CASSLGPSSYNEQFF. CDR3 in DNA: TGTGCCAGCAGCTTAGGGCCTAGCTCCTACAATGAGCAGTTCTTC.

The gene calls are TRBV2 and TRBJ2-3, with D perhaps being TRBD1 or TRBD2 (6 bases each). Trimming stripped 6 bases from V and 0 bases from J, with 19 bases between. The CDR3 contains 17 residues. Germline assignment: CDR1 SNHLY and CDR2 FYNNEI. The CDR3 bases are TGTGCCAGCAGAAGGTTGGGGGCTAGCGACAGCACAGATACGCAGTATTTT. Translating gives CASRRLGASDSTDTQYF.

This clonotype was observed a handful of times. This chain connects TRBV7-9 to TRBJ2-5; 12 bases map to TRBD2. V dropped 5 bases and J dropped 4; count of bases not matched to a gene: 8. The CDR3 length is 16 residues. Germline lookup yields CDR1 SEHNR and CDR2 FQNEAQ (reference sequence). The CDR3 bases are TGTGCCAGCAGCAATCGCGGACTAGCGGGGTTAGAGACCCAGTACTTC. Amino acids: CASSNRGLAGLETQYF.

The rearrangement links TRBV18 to TRBJ1-2, with TRBD1 matching over 7 bases. With 3 bases clipped from V and 4 bases from J, the junction kept 11 bases outside the gene matches. Germline V CDR1 and CDR2: KGHSH, LQKENI. CDR3 length: 16 amino acids. The CDR3 spells CASSPPVAGGIYGYTF. CDR3 nucleotide sequence: TGTGCCAGCTCACCCCCAGTGGCAGGGGGGATCTATGGCTACACCTTC.

The table lists this clonotype with many counts. J is TRBJ2-3 and V is TRBV7-3; possibly TRBD2 for D (5 bases). The CDR3 extends over 13 amino acids. Trimming pared 5 bases from V and 9 bases from J, leaving 15 bases between. CDR1 and CDR2 (germline): SGHTA, FQGTGA. CDR3 sequence reads: CASSPVGLGTQYF. For the CDR3, the DNA is TGTGCCAGCAGCCCAGTTGGACTGGGGACGCAGTATTTT.

The chain recombines TRBV7-6 with TRBJ2-5, with unresolved D. The V end was cut by 5 bases, the J end by 5 bases, with 18 bases between. CDR1 SGHVS and CDR2 FNYEAQ come from the germline V gene. The CDR3 length is 15 residues. Written as DNA, the CDR3 is TGTGCCAGCAGCGCCGGTCCTCCCGCGCGGGAGACCCAGTACTTC. Translating gives CASSAGPPARETQYF.

This clonotype was observed a few times. The rearrangement links TRBV28 to TRBJ1-2, with 7 bases identical to TRBD1. The CDR3 consists of 15 residues. V was clipped by 4 bases and J by 5 bases; unmatched bases: 10. Germline CDR1 MDHEN, CDR2 SYDVKM. The CDR3 loop reads CASSSTDRALYGYTF. The CDR3 nucleotides are TGTGCCAGCAGTTCGACCGACAGGGCCCTTTATGGCTACACCTTC.

This clonotype came up many times. The V and J genes are TRBV2 and TRBJ2-7, with 7 bases matching TRBD1. With V trimmed by 3 bases and J by 3 bases, 5 bases remained unmatched. The CDR3 length is 14 residues. Germline V gene sequence: CDR1 SNHLY, CDR2 FYNNEI. The CDR3 DNA is TGTGCCAGCAGTGACCGCGACAGGGTCTACGAGCAGTACTTC. Translation: CASSDRDRVYEQYF.

This sequence joins TRBV7-2 and TRBJ2-3; 7 bases match TRBD1. Germline V gene sequence: CDR1 SGHTA, CDR2 FQGNSA. This CDR3 is 12 amino acids long. Unmatched junction bases numbered 7, after V lost 5 bases and J lost 11 bases. The chain's CDR3 is CASSPGQWRQYF. The CDR3 region has the DNA TGTGCCAGCAGCCCGGGACAGTGGAGGCAGTATTTT.

This clonotype has ten or more counts. The V and J genes are TRBV24-1 and TRBJ2-2, with D hard to call. Germline values: CDR1 KGHDR, CDR2 SFDVKD. The V gene lost 3 bases and the J gene lost 4 bases, with 5 bases spanning the gap. This CDR3 is 13 amino acids long. CDR3 region: CATSDETTGELFF. As DNA, the CDR3 is TGTGCCACCAGTGATGAGACCACCGGGGAGCTGTTTTTT.

This clonotype was counted only a few times. The chain combines TRBV7-6 with TRBJ1-4; 9 bases are a match to TRBD1. The V segment lost 5 bases and the J segment 1 base; nucleotides outside the gene matches: 8. CDR3 length: 17 amino acids. Germline V gives CDR1 SGHVS, CDR2 FNYEAQ. CDR3 nucleotide sequence: TGTGCCAGCAGCCCCCCCCGGACAGGGGAAACTAATGAAAAACTGTTTTTT. Amino acid sequence: CASSPPRTGETNEKLFF.

There are many counts of this clonotype. V is TRBV5-1 and J is TRBJ2-1; D possibly matches TRBD1 or TRBD2 (7 bases each). V lost 4 bases and J lost 8, with 19 bases in between. Per germline, CDR1 SGHRS and CDR2 YFSETQ. The CDR3 sequence is 15 residues long. Here the CDR3 DNA reads TGCGCCAGCAGCACCGGACTAGAAGGGGGCCATGAGCAGTTCTTC. Translating gives CASSTGLEGGHEQFF.

This clonotype was detected a few times. The V call is TRBV5-1, the J call TRBJ2-1; D unclear. CDR3 size: 13 residues. V was pared by 0 bases and J by 8 bases, with 9 bases between. Germline CDR1 SGHRS, CDR2 YFSETQ. CDR3 amino acids: CASSLEGYHEQFF. Written as DNA, the CDR3 is TGCGCCAGCAGCTTGGAGGGTTACCATGAGCAGTTCTTC. Variable domain in full (rest from reference TRBV5-1 and TRBJ2-1): KAGVTQTPRYLIKTRGQQVTLSCSPISGHRSVSWYQQTPGQGLQFLFEYFSETQRNKGNFPGRFSGRQFSNSRSEMNVSTLELGDSALYLCASSLEGYHEQFFGPGTRLTVL.

In its sample, this clonotype was seen many times. V gene TRBV7-2 combines with J gene TRBJ1-3; D gene uncertain. The CDR3 covers 12 residues. Trimming took 5 bases from V and 2 from J, leaving 4 bases between them. Germline CDR1 SGHTA, CDR2 FQGNSA. CDR3: CASSLPGNTIYF. In DNA, the CDR3 is TGTGCCAGCAGCCTTCCTGGAAACACCATATATTTT.